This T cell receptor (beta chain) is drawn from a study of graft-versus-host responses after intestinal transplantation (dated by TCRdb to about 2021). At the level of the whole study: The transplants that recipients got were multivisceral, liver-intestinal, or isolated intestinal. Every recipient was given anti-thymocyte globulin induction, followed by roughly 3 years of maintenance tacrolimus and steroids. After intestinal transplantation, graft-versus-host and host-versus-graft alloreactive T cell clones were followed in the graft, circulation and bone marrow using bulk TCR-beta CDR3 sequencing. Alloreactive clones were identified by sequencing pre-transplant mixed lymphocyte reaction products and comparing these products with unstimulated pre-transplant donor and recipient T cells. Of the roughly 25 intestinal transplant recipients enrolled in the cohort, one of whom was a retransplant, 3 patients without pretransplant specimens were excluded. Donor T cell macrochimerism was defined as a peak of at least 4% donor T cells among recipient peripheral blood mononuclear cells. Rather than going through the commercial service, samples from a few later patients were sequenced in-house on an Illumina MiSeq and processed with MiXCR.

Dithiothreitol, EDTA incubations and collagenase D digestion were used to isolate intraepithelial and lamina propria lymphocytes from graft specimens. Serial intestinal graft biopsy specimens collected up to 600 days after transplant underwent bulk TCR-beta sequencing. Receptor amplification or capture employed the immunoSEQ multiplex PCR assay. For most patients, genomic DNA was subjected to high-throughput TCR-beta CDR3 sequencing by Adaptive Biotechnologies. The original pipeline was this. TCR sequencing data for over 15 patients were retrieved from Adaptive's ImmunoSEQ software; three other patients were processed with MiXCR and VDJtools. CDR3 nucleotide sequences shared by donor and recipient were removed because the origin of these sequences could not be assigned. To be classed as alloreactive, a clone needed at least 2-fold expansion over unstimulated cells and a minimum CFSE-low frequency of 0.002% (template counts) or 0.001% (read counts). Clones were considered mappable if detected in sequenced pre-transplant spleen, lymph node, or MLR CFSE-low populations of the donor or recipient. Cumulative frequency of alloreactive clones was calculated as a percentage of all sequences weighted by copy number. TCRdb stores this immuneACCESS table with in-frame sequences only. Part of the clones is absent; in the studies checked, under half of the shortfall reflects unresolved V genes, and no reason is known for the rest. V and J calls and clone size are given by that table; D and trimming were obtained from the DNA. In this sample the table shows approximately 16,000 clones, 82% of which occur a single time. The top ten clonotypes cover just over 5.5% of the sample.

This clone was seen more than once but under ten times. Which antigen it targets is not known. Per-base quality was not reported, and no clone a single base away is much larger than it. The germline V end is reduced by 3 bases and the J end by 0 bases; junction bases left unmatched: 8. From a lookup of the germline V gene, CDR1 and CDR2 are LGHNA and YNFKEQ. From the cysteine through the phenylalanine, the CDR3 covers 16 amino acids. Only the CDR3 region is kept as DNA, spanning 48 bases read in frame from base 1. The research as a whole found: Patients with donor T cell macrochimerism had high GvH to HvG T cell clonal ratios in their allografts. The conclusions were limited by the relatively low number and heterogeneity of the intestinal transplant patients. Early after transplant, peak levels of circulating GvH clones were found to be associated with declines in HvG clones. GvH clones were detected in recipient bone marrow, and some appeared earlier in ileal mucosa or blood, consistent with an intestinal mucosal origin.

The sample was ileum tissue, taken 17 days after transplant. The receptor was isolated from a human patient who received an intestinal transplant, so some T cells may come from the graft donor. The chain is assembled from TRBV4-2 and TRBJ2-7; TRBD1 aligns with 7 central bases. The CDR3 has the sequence CASSQLVTGSSYEQYF. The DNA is TGTGCCAGCAGCCAGTTAGTGACAGGGAGCTCCTACGAGCAGTACTTC.